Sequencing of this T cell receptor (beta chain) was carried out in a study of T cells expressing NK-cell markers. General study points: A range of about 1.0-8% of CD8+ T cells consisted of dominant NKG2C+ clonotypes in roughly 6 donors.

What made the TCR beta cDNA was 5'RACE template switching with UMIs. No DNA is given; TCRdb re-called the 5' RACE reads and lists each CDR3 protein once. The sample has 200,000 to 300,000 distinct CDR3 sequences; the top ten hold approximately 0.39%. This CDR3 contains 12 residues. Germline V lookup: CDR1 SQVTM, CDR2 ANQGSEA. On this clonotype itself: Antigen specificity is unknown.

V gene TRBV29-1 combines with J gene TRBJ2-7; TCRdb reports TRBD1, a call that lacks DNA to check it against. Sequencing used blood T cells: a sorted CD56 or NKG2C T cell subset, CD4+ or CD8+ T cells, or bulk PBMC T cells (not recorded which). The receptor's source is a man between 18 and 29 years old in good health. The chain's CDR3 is CSVAGPTYEQYF.